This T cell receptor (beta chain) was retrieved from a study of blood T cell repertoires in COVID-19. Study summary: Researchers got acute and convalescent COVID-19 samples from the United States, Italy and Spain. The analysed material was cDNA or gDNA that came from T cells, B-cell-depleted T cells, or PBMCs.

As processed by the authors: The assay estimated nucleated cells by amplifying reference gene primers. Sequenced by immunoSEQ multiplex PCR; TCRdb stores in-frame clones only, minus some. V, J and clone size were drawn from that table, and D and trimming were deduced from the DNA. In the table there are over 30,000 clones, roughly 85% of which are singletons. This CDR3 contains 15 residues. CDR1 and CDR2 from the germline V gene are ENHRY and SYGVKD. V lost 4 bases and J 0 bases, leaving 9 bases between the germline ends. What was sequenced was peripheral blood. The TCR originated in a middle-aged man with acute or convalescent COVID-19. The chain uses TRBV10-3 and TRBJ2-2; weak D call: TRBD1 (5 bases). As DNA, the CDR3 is TGTGCCATCAGTGTTGAGACAGCGAACACCGGGGAGCTGTTTTTT. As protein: CAISVETANTGELFF.